This T cell receptor beta chain was captured in a study of Tregs in tolerant kidney transplant recipients (dated by TCRdb to between 2017 and 2020). With respect to the entire study: Before combined kidney and bone marrow transplantation, this study identified donor-specific regulatory T cells using TCRbeta sequencing and then followed those same cells after transplant. TCRbeta repertoire sequencing was used in 3 healthy controls to compare several methods for expanding Tregs specific for an allogeneic donor.

Relative to germline, V is 0 bases shorter and J is 7 bases shorter, with 15 bases between their ends. CDR1 ENHRY and CDR2 SYGVKD are derived from the germline V gene. Reading from cysteine to phenylalanine, the CDR3 counts 15 amino acids. The kept DNA is CDR3 alone, 45 bases in frame from the first base. Unstimulated Tregs (CD4+CD25+CD127-), CD4+ non-Tregs (CD4+CD25-), CD4 and CD8 cells were FACS-sorted from thawed PBMCs. Before Treg sorting, thawed PBMCs were rested overnight at 37°C with 200 IU/ml IL-2. Blood from healthy controls was obtained either from healthy volunteers or as purchased buffy coats. Healthy control blood was processed by Ficoll density gradient to PBMCs and cryopreserved; patient PBMCs were collected before and after transplant. Genomic DNA was extracted from sorted cells with the QIAGEN DNeasy Blood and Tissue Kit for TCRbeta CDR3 sequencing. Through immunoSEQ, high-throughput TCRbeta CDR3 sequencing was done commercially, including PCR amplification with internal controls and bias correction. The study's own analysis went as follows. Unique productive TCRbeta sequences were defined by CDR3 nucleotide sequence where primers matched, and otherwise by CDR3 amino acid sequence together with Vbeta and Jbeta genes. To correct for sorting error, sequences found in more than one sorted population at a frequency ratio of 2:1 or less were discarded, and the remaining shared sequences were assigned to the population with the higher frequency. Donor-reactive sequences were defined as at least 5-fold expanded in CFSE-low cells versus unstimulated cells, with frequency of at least 0.01% in CFSE-low cells. Repertoire divergence was quantified by Jensen-Shannon divergence calculated from the top 100 TCRbeta sequences ranked by frequency. When a sample had multiple sequencing runs, each run was corrected for sorting error separately and the runs were then pooled. In TCRdb, the immuneACCESS table is reduced to in-frame sequences with V and J assigned. These tables do not hold every clone; where another copy was compared, an unresolved V gene accounts for under half, and the others remain unexplained. For V, J and clone size, that table is used; D and trimming come from the DNA. The table for this sample lists about 18,000 clones; roughly four fifths of them were counted only once. 2% to 3% of the sample belongs to the ten largest clones.

Paper-wide results and their limitations: Biological reproducibility was not examined directly, but technical replication error appeared to be minimal. Expanding Tregs with activated donor B cells appeared to identify the most biologically relevant and donor-specific TCRbeta repertoire. Because only a small number of patients were included, the study had limitations, and the results will need to be validated in larger populations as well as under other immunosuppression protocols.

Comments on this clone: Its antigen specificity is not known. Base qualities are not at hand, and no much larger clone is one base apart.

The sample was Tregs from blood. The sequence is built from TRBV10-3 and TRBJ1-1; the D gene is not confidently resolved. The receptor was isolated from a human donor in good health. The CDR3 reads as follows: CAISESEGIQSEAFF. The nucleotide sequence reads as follows: TGTGCCATCAGTGAGTCAGAGGGAATACAGAGTGAAGCTTTCTTT.